This T cell receptor (beta chain) was sequenced for a study of shared clonotypes between healthy human individuals. Naive CD8 cells lacked CD45RO and underwent positive selection for CCR7, leaving out terminally differentiated effector memory CD45RA+ cells. Data came from immunoSEQ multiplex PCR; TCRdb stores just in-frame clones and leaves some out. The repertoire has fewer than 700,000 clones, 85% to 95% of them found once; the top ten carry approximately 0.12%. The CDR3 extends over 15 amino acids. V lost 4 bases, J lost 5 bases, and 17 bases lay in between. The germline V gene encodes CDR1 MGHRA and CDR2 YSYEKL.

This receptor was taken from a woman in her twenties or thirties in good health. The sample taken for sequencing was naive CD8+ T cells sorted from blood. This chain connects TRBV4-1 to TRBJ1-2; the D is unclear. CDR3 protein: CASSPITHGSYGYTF. CDR3 nucleotides: TGCGCCAGCAGCCCTATTACGCACGGTTCTTATGGCTACACCTTC.